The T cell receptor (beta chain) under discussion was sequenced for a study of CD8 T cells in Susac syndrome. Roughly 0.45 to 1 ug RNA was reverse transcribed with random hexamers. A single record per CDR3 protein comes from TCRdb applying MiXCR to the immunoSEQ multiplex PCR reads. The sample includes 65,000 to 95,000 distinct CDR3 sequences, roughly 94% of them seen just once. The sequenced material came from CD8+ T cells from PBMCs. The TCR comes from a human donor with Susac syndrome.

The CDR3 is CSAVTSGSSSDTQYF. In DNA form, the CDR3 reads TGCAGTGCGGTGACTAGCGGGAGCTCATCAGATACGCAGTATTTT. The rearrangement uses TRBV20-1 and TRBJ2-3, with 12 nucleotides matching TRBD2. The CDR3 runs to 15 residues. J was trimmed by 4 bases and V by 6 bases; bases with no gene match: 8. CDR1 is DFQATT, CDR2 SNEGSKA, per germline (reference sequence).